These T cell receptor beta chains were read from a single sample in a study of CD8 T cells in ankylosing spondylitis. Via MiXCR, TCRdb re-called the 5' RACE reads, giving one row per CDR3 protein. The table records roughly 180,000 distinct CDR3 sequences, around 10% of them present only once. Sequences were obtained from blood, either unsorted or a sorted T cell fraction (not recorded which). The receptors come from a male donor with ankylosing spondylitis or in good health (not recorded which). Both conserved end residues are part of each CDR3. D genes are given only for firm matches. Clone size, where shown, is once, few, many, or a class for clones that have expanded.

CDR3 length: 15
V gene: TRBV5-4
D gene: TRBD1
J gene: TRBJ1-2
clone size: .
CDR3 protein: CASSLDSRQGDGYTF
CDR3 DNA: TGTGCCAGCAGCTTGGACTCCCGACAGGGGGATGGCTACACCTTC

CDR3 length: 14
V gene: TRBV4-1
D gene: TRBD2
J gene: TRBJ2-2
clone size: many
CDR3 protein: CASSPTSSTGELFF
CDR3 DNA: TGCGCCAGCAGCCCGACTAGCAGCACCGGGGAGCTGTTTTTT

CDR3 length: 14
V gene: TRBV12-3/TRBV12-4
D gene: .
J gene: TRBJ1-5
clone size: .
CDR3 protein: CASSQDWPNQPQHF
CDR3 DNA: TGTGCCAGCAGTCAGGACTGGCCCAATCAGCCCCAGCATTTT

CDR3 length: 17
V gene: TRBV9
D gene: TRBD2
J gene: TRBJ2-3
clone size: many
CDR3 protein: CASSPRTSGRATDTQYF
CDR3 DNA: TGTGCCAGCAGCCCGCGGACTAGCGGGAGGGCAACAGATACGCAGTATTTT

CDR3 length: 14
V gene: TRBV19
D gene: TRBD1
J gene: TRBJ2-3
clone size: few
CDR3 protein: CASMKQGAKDTQYF
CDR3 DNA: TGTGCCAGTATGAAACAGGGGGCAAAAGATACGCAGTATTTT

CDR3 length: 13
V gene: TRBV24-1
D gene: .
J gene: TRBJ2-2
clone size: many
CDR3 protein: CATTSSPPGELFF
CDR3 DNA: TGTGCCACCACTAGTAGCCCACCCGGGGAGCTGTTTTTT

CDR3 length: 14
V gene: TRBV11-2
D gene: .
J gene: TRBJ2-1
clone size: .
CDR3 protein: CASSLALVVNEQFF
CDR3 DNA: TGTGCCAGCAGCTTAGCGCTAGTTGTCAATGAGCAGTTCTTC

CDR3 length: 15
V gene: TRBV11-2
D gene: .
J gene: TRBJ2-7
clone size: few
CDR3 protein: CASSLSGTHLYEQYF
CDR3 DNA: TGTGCCAGCAGCTTAAGTGGGACACACTTATACGAGCAGTACTTC

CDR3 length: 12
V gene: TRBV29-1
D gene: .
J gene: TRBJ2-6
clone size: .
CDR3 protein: CSVDSGANVLTF
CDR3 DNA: TGCAGCGTTGATTCTGGGGCCAACGTCCTGACTTTC

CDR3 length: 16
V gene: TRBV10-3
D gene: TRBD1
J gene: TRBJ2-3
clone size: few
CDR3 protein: CAISESVTGGTDTQYF
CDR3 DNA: TGTGCCATCAGTGAGTCAGTGACAGGGGGCACAGATACGCAGTATTTT

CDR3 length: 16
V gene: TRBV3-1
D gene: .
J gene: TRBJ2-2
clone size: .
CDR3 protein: CASSQDRKPNTGELFF
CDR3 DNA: TGTGCCAGCAGCCAAGATCGTAAACCCAACACCGGGGAGCTGTTTTTT

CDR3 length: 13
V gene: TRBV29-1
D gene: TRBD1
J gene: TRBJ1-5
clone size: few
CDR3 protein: CSVGQGGGQPQHF
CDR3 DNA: TGCAGCGTTGGACAGGGTGGTGGACAGCCCCAGCATTTT

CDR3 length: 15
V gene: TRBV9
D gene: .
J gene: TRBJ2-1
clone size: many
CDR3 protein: CASSVLQSSYNEQFF
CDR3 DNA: TGTGCCAGCAGCGTACTACAGAGCTCCTACAATGAGCAGTTCTTC

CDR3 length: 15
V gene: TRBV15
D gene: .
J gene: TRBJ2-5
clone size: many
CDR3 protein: CATSRDVGTQETQYF
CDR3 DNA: TGTGCCACCAGCAGAGACGTCGGGACTCAAGAGACCCAGTACTTC

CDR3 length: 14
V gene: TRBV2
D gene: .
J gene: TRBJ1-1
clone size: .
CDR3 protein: CASAPSRVNTEAFF
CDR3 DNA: TGTGCCAGCGCTCCTAGCCGGGTGAACACTGAAGCTTTCTTT

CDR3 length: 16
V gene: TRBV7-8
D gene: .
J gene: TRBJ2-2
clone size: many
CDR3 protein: CASRFLRTANTGELFF
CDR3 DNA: TGTGCCAGCAGGTTCCTTCGCACCGCGAACACCGGGGAGCTGTTTTTT